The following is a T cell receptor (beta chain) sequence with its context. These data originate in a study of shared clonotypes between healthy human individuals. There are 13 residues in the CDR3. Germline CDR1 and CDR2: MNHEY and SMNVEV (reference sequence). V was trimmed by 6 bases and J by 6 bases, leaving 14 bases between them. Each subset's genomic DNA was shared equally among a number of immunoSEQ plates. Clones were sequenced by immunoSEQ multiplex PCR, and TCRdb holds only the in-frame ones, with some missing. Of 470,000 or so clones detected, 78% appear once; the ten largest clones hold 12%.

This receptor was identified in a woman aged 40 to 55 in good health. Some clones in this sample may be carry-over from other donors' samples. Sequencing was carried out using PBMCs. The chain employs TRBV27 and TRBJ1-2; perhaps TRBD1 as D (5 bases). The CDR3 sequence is CASSPHEGNGYTF. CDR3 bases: TGTGCCAGCAGCCCCCACGAGGGGAATGGCTACACCTTC.